This T cell receptor (beta chain) is from a study of blood T cells in healthy people across ages. Study outcomes and limitations: PBMCs were not sorted, which prevented a conclusive comparison of naive versus antigen-experienced cells. Observed TCR beta diversity showed a strong correlation with the percentage of naive T cells as measured by flow cytometry. Long-lived donors had more naive CD4+ cells and higher diversity than aged donors.

Trimming took 7 bases from V and 1 from J, leaving 16 bases between them. This CDR3 comprises 15 residues. The germline V gene encodes CDR1 MNHEY and CDR2 SMNVEV (reference sequence). Then a second PCR, running roughly 7 to 11 cycles, was carried out with a sample-barcoded 5' primer and a J-beta primer mix. All cDNA molecules were each tagged by a template-switch adaptor with 12 random nucleotides. Each CDR3 protein gets one entry after TCRdb re-called the 5' RACE reads with MiXCR. The table shows about a million distinct CDR3 sequences, with roughly half occurring only once. With regard to this clonotype: Its target is not known.

The receptor comes from a woman aged 60-70 years in good health. The chain couples TRBV27 to TRBJ1-2, with D uncertain. The material sequenced was blood. For the CDR3, the DNA is TGTGCCAGCAAGGAGGAGGGTCCCCTTAACTATGGCTACACCTTC. As protein: CASKEEGPLNYGYTF.